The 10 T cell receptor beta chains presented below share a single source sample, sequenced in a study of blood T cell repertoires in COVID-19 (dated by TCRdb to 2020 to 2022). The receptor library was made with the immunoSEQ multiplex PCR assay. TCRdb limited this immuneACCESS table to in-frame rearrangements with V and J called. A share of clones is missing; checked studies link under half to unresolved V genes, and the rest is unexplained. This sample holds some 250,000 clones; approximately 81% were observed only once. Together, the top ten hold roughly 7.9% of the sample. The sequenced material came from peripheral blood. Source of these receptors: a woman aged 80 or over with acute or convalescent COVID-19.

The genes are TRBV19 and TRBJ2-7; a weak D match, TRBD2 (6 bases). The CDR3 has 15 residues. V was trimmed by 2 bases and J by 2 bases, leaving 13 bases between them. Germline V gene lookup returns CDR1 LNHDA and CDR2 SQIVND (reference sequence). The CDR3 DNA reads TGTGCCAGTAGTATAAGCGGAGGGATTCCCTACGAGCAGTACTTC. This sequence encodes CASSISGGIPYEQYF.

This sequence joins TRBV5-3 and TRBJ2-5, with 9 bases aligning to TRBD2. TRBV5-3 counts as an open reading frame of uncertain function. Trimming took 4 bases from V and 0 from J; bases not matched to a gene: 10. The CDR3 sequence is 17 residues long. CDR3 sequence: CARSERMRLADQETQYF. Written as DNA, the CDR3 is TGTGCCAGAAGCGAACGGATGAGACTAGCGGACCAAGAGACCCAGTACTTC.

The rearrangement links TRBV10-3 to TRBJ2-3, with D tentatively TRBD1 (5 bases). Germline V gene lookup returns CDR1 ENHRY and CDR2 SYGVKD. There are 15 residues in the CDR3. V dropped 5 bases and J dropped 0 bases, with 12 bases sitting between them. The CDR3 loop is CAISSTEASTDTQYF. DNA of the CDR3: TGTGCCATCAGTTCGACAGAGGCTAGCACAGATACGCAGTATTTT.

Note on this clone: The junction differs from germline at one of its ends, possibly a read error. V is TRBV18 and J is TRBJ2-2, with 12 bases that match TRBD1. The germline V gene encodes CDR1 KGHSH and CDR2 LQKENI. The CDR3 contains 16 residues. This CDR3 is CASSPGQGAKTGELFF. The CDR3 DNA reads TGTGCCAGCTCACCGGGACAGGGGGCGAAGACCGGGGAGCTGTTTTTT.

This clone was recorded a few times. As DNA, the CDR3 is TGTGCCACCAAAGGCAGGGAACTCGCCTACGAGCAGTACTTC. Translated, it gives CATKGRELAYEQYF. The chain carries TRBV24-1 and TRBJ2-7; D is perhaps TRBD1 (5 bases). V was shortened by 8 bases and J by 2 bases, with 15 bases between the two germline ends. CDR3 length equals 14 residues. The V gene's germline CDR1 is KGHDR and CDR2 SFDVKD.

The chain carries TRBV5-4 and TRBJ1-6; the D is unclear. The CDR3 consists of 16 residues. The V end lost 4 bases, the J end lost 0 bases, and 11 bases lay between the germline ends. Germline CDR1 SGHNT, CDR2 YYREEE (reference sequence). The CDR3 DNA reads TGTGCCAGCAGCCCCGGGAGCAGCTCCTATAATTCACCCCTCCACTTT. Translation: CASSPGSSSYNSPLHF. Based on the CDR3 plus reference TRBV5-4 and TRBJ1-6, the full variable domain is ETGVTQSPTHLIKTRGQQVTLRCSSQSGHNTVSWYQQALGQGPQFIFQYYREEENGRGNFPPRFSGLQFPNYSSELNVNALELDDSALYLCASSPGSSSYNSPLHFGNGTRLTVT.

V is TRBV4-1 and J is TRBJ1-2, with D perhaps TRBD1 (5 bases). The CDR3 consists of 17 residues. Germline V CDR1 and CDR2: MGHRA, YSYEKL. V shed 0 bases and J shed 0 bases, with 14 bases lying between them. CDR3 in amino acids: CASSQEIAGITNYGYTF. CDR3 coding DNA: TGCGCCAGCAGCCAAGAAATAGCAGGGATCACTAACTATGGCTACACCTTC.

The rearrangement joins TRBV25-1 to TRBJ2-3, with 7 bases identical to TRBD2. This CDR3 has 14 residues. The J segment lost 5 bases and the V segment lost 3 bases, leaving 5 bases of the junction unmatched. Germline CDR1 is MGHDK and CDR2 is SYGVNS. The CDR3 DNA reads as TGTGCCAGCAGTGACAAGCGGGGAGGAGATACGCAGTATTTT. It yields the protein CASSDKRGGDTQYF.

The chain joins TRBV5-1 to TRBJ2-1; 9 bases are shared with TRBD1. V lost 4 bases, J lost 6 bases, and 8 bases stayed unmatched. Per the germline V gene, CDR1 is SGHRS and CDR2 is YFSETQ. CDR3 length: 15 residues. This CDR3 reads CASSPGTGRSNEQFF. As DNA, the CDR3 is TGCGCCAGCAGCCCAGGGACAGGGCGAAGCAATGAGCAGTTCTTC.

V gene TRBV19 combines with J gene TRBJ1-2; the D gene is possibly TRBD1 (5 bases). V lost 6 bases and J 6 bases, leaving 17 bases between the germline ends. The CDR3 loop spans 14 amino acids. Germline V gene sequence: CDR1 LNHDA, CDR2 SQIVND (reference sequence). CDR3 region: CASSLPGRQDGYTF. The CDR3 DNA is TGTGCCAGTAGCCTTCCAGGGAGGCAGGATGGCTACACCTTC.